The 5 T cell receptor beta chains listed next were all sequenced from one sample in a study of cytotoxic CD8 clonotypes in ibrutinib-treated CLL. The table came from immunoSEQ multiplex PCR; TCRdb's copy has only in-frame clones and leaves some out. Here the sample spans more than 140,000 clones, 77% being singletons. Source: PBMCs, taken after 12 months of ibrutinib treatment. The receptors stem from a human donor with chronic lymphocytic leukemia.

The genes are TRBV28 and TRBJ2-7, with D perhaps matching TRBD1 (5 bases). Trimming removed 7 bases at V and 4 bases at J, with 17 bases between. CDR1 and CDR2 from the germline V gene are MDHEN and SYDVKM. The CDR3 is 14 residues long. The CDR3 nucleotides are TGTGCCAGCAACCCCCAGGGAAGAGTGTACGAGCAGTACTTC. Residues: CASNPQGRVYEQYF.

The DNA of the CDR3 is TGTGCCAGCAGTTACACAGGCCTCTCTGGAAACACCATATATTTT. This sequence encodes CASSYTGLSGNTIYF. The chain is built from TRBV27 and TRBJ1-3; D is possibly TRBD1 (5 bases). Germline V CDR1 and CDR2: MNHEY, SMNVEV (reference sequence). The CDR3 sequence is 15 residues long. V was shortened by 4 bases and J by 0 bases, with 10 bases between the two germline ends.

The gene calls are TRBV10-3 and TRBJ2-3, with TRBD1 matching 7 bases. Trimming cost V 6 bases and J 1 base; bases outside gene matches: 7. CDR1 is ENHRY, CDR2 SYGVKD, per germline. CDR3 length: 15 amino acids. In DNA form, the CDR3 reads TGTGCCATCAGAGGACAGGTGCTGGGCACAGATACGCAGTATTTT. Residues: CAIRGQVLGTDTQYF.

The chain combines TRBV11-2 with TRBJ2-3; tentatively, D is TRBD2 (7 bases). Germline V CDR1 and CDR2: SGHAT, FQNNGV. The V end was cut by 1 base, the J end by 11 bases, with 13 bases between. CDR3 length equals 13 residues. CDR3 protein: CASSLARGGGQYF. The CDR3 DNA is TGTGCCAGCAGCTTAGCCAGGGGCGGGGGGCAGTATTTT.

This chain uses TRBV23-1 with TRBJ1-1; D is uncertain. TRBV23-1 carries the ORF label, with uncertain function. The CDR3 totals 15 residues. The germline V and J ends were trimmed by 3 bases and 1 base, with 12 bases remaining between them. The CDR3 loop is CASSHRPGGNTEAFF. CDR3 sequence (DNA): TGCGCCAGCAGTCATCGGCCGGGCGGGAACACTGAAGCTTTCTTT.